This T cell receptor (beta chain) was sequenced for a study of tumor T cells in aggressive B-cell lymphoma. The CDR3 totals 13 residues. V lost 0 bases, J lost 15 bases, and 14 bases lay in between. The germline V gene encodes CDR1 ENHRY and CDR2 SYGVKD. TCRdb's table, derived via immunoSEQ multiplex PCR, lists solely in-frame clones and lacks some. The repertoire includes 10,000 or so clones, approximately 85% of them detected once, and 4% to 5% sits in the top ten. This chain joins TRBV10-3 and TRBJ1-4, with D uncertain. Sequences were obtained from tumor tissue. The source is an adult with diffuse large B cell lymphoma. CDR3 sequence: CAISESYESKLFF. The CDR3 DNA follows: TGTGCCATCAGTGAGTCATATGAGAGTAAATTGTTTTTT.